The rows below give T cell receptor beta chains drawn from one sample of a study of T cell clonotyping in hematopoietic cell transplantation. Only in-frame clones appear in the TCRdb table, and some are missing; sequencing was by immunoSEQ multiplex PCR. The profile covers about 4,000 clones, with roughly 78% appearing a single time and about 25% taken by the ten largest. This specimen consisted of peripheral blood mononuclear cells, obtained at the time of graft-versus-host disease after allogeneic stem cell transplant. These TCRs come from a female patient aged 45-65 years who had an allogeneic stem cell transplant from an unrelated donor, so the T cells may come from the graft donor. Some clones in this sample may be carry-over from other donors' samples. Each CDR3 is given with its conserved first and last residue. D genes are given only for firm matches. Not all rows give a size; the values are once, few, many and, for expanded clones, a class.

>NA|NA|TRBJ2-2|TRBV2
TGTGCCAGCAGGGACAGTTCCGGGGAGCTGTTTTTT
CASRDSSGELFF
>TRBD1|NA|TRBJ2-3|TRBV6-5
TGTGCCAGCAGTCTAGCCGGGACAGGGCCAGATACGCAGTATTTT
CASSLAGTGPDTQYF
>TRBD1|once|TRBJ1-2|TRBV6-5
TGTGCCAGCAGTTCGCCGAGCGCACAGGGGCAAAGTGGCTACACCTTC
CASSSPSAQGQSGYTF
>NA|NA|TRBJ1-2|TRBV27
TGTGCCAGCAGTTTCCCGGGGGGCTATGGCTACACCTTC
CASSFPGGYGYTF
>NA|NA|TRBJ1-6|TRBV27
TGTGCCAGCAGGGCAGGGGAAGCCTATAATTCACCCCTCCACTTT
CASRAGEAYNSPLHF
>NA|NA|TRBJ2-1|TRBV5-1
TGCGCCAGCAGCTTGGCCGGCCGGCTGGGGTCCGACAATGAGCAGTTCTTC
CASSLAGRLGSDNEQFF
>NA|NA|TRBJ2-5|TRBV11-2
TGTGCCAGCAGCTTATGGGGGCTTGAGACCCAGTACTTC
CASSLWGLETQYF
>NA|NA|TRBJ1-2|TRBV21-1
TGTGCCAGCAGCATCAGAAGACAGAACCAAACTCCTGCTAACTATGGCTACACCTTC
CASSIRRQNQTPANYGYTF
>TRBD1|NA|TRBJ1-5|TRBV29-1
TGCAGCGTTGGAGGGGGCCGCACTCAGCCCCAGCATTTT
CSVGGGRTQPQHF
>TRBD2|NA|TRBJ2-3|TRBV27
TGTGCCAGCAGTGGGACTAGTGAAGATACGCAGTATTTT
CASSGTSEDTQYF
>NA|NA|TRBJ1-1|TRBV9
TGTGCCAGCAACTACGGCGGAGACATGAACACTGAAGCTTTCTTT
CASNYGGDMNTEAFF
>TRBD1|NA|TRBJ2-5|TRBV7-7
TGTGCCAGCAGCTCGAGGACAGGGGCAATCCAAGAGACCCAGTACTTC
CASSSRTGAIQETQYF
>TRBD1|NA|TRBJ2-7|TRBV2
TGTGCCAGCAGTCCTCTCGGGACAGGCGGGGACGAGCAGTACTTC
CASSPLGTGGDEQYF
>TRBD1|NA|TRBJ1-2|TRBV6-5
TGTGCCAGCAGTGCGACGGGACAGGTATATGGCTACACCTTC
CASSATGQVYGYTF
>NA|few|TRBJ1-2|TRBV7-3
TGTGCCAGCAGCTCCCCAGGGGAGGACTATGGCTACACCTTC
CASSSPGEDYGYTF
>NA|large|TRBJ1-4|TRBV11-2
TGTGCCAGCAGCTTAGAAGCCGGAGGCGATGAAAAACTGTTTTTT
CASSLEAGGDEKLFF
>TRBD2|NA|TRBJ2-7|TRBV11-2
TGTGCCAGCAGCTTCCCTTCTAGCGGGGGTTTCAGAGAGCAGTACTTC
CASSFPSSGGFREQYF
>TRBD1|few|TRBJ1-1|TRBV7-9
TGTGCCAGCAGCCCGCGGGACAGCAACACTGAAGCTTTCTTT
CASSPRDSNTEAFF
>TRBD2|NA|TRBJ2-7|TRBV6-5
TGTGCCAGCAGTTATGAGGGACTAACAGACGAGCAGTACTTC
CASSYEGLTDEQYF
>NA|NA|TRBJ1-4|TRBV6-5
TGTGCCAGCAGTTACTCGATTCCAGGGGCCGGCGAAAAACTGTTTTTT
CASSYSIPGAGEKLFF
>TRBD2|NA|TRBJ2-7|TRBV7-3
TGTGCCAGCGGCCATAGCGGGGGGGCGGGTGAGCAGTACTTC
CASGHSGGAGEQYF
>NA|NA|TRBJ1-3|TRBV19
TGTGCCAGTAGTATCTTCGGACAGCCTGGAAACACCATATATTTT
CASSIFGQPGNTIYF
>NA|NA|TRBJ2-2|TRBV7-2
TGTGCCAGCAGCTTCAGATTAAACACCGGGGAGCTGTTTTTT
CASSFRLNTGELFF
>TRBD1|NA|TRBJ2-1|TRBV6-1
TGTGCCAGCAGTGATTGGACAGGGGTAAACAATGAGCAGTTCTTC
CASSDWTGVNNEQFF
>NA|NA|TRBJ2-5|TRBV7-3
TGTGCCAGCAGCTCGACCGGGGTCAGGGGTGAGACCCAGTACTTC
CASSSTGVRGETQYF
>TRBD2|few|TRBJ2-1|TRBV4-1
TGCGCCAGCAGCCAAGATCAGGCTAGCGGGTACCGTAATGAGCAGTTCTTC
CASSQDQASGYRNEQFF
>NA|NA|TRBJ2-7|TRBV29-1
TGCAGCGTTTCAAGTATGACCTACGAGCAGTACTTC
CSVSSMTYEQYF
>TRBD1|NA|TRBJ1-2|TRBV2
TGTGCCAGCAGGGCAGGGGGCCGGTATGGCTACACCTTC
CASRAGGRYGYTF
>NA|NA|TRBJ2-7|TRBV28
TGTGCCACCTCCCTAACTACCGAGCAGTACTTC
CATSLTTEQYF
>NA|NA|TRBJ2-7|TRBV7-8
TGTGCCAGCACCCTTTACTTGATCCAGGGCAGAACCTACGAGCAGTACTTC
CASTLYLIQGRTYEQYF
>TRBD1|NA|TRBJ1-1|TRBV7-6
TGTGCCAGCAGCTTAGGGACAGGGTCGGCCACTGAAGCTTTCTTT
CASSLGTGSATEAFF
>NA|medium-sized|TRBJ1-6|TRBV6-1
TGTGCCAGCAGTGAAGACAGGAGCTCCTATAATTCACCCCTCCACTTT
CASSEDRSSYNSPLHF
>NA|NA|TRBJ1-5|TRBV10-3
TGTGCCATCAGTGATTCAATAGGGAGCAATCAGCCCCAGCATTTT
CAISDSIGSNQPQHF
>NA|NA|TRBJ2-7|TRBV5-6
TGTGCCAGCAGCTTGGGTGGGGACTTCTACGAGCAGTACTTC
CASSLGGDFYEQYF
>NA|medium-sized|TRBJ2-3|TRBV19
TGTGCCAGTAGTCAGGACCCCACCGCTACGCAGTATTTT
CASSQDPTATQYF
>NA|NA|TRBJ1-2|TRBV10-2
TGCGCCAGCAGTGAGTCGGAGGGATGGGATGGCTACACCTTC
CASSESEGWDGYTF
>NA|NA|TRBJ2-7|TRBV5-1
TGCGCCAGCAGCCACCCAAACGGGGGCACCCACGAGCAGTACTTC
CASSHPNGGTHEQYF
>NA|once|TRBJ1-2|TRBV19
TGTGCCAGTAGTATCCCCGGCTCTCACGGCGGCTACACCTTC
CASSIPGSHGGYTF
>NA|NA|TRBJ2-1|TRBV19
TGTGCCAGTAGTATAGGGATTGGCAATGAGCAGTTCTTC
CASSIGIGNEQFF
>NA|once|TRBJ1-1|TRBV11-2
TGTGCCAGCAGCGACTCGGAGAATAATCGGGCTTTCTTT
CASSDSENNRAFF
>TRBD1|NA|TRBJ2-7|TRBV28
TGTGCCAGCAGTTTAGGGACAGGTTATACCTACGAGCAGTACTTC
CASSLGTGYTYEQYF
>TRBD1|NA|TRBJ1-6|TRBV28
TGTGCCAGCAGTTGGACAGGGGGTCGTTCACCCCTCCACTTT
CASSWTGGRSPLHF
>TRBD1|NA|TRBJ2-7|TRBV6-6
TGTGCCAGCAGTGACGGACAGGGGGGCGAGCAGTACTTC
CASSDGQGGEQYF
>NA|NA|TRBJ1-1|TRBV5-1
TGCGCCAGCAGCTCACAGGGAGCTAACACTGAAGCTTTCTTT
CASSSQGANTEAFF
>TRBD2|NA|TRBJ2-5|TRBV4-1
TGCGCCAGCAGCACTCCAGCGGGATACCAAGAGACCCAGTACTTC
CASSTPAGYQETQYF
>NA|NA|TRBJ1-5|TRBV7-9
TGTGCCAGCAGCTTGGGAACTCAGCCCCAGCATTTT
CASSLGTQPQHF
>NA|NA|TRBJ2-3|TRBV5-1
TGCGCCAGCAGCTCGACCGGCGTAGGGGGGGCCGTAACGCAGTATTTT
CASSSTGVGGAVTQYF
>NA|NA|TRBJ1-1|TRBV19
TGTGCCAGTAGTATAGTTGCGCAGGAAGCTTTCTTT
CASSIVAQEAFF
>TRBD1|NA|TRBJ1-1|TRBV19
TGTGCCAGTAGTCCCCGGGACAGGGGGCCGGGCACTGAAGCTTTCTTT
CASSPRDRGPGTEAFF
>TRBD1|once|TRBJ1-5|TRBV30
TGTGCCTGGAGTCTACAGGGGACCCGCAATCAGCCCCAGCATTTT
CAWSLQGTRNQPQHF